The text below deals with one T cell receptor (beta chain). Germline lookup yields CDR1 DFQATT and CDR2 SNEGSKA (reference sequence). The CDR3 length is 13 residues. V shed 6 bases and J 6 bases; nucleotides not matched to a gene: 10. TCR beta sequencing covered blood CD8+ and CD4+ T cells. Patients with Susac syndrome met diagnostic criteria defined recently for definite or probable disease. Bulk CD8+ and CD4+ cells came from magnetic negative isolation; CD8+ TEMRA by FACS. An amount of RNA that ranged from roughly 0.45 to 1 ug was reverse transcribed with random hexamers. TCRdb used MiXCR to reprocess the immunoSEQ multiplex PCR reads, holding one entry per CDR3 protein. The sample yields around 81,000 distinct CDR3 sequences, 90% to 95% seen once. The sample belongs to a study of CD8 T cells in Susac syndrome. Study information: Blood was drawn from Susac syndrome patients while they were therapy-naive, on corticosteroids, or on intravenous immunoglobulin alone.

This receptor was obtained from a human donor with Susac syndrome. Sequencing used CD8+ T cells from PBMCs. The gene calls are TRBV20-1 and TRBJ1-2; 7 bases agree with TRBD1. DNA of the CDR3: TGCAGTGCCACGGACAGGACTCAAGATGGCTACACCTTC. It codes for CSATDRTQDGYTF.